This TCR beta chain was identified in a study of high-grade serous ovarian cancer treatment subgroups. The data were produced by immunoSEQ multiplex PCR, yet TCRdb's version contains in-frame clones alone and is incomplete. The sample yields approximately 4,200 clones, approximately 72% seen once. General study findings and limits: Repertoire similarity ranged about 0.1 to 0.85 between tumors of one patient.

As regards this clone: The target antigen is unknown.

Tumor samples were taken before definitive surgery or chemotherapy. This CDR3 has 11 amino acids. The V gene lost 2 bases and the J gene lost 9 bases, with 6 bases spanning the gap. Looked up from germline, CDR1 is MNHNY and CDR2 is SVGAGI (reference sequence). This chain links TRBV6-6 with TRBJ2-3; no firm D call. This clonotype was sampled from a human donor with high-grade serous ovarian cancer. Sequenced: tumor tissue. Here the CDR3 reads CASSYGHTQYF. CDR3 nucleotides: TGTGCCAGCAGTTACGGGCACACGCAGTATTTT.